This T cell receptor (beta chain) stems from a study of T cell repertoires in cytomegalovirus infection. TCRdb fed the reads into MiXCR, producing one record per CDR3 protein. The sample shows about 400,000 distinct CDR3 sequences, 18% of them seen only once. Study-wide findings and caveats: The response measured ex vivo was dominated by TCR beta clonotypes (HLA-C-restricted and CMV-specific).

A word on this clonotype: Its matching antigen is unknown.

Germline V gives CDR1 DFQATT, CDR2 SNEGSKA (reference sequence). The germline V and J ends were trimmed by 3 bases and 0 bases, with 14 bases remaining between them. The CDR3 runs 15 residues. Sequenced sample: PBMCs. The gene calls are TRBV20-1 and TRBJ1-2, with a weak D call TRBD1 (5 bases). The sequence derives from a human donor in good health (CMV status not recorded). Some clones in this sample may be carry-over from other donors' samples. CDR3 residues: CSARTDRLPNYGYTF. For the CDR3, the DNA is TGCAGTGCTAGGACCGACAGACTTCCTAACTATGGCTACACCTTC.